Described below is a single TCR beta chain sequence and its context. Its matching antigen is unknown. Antigen-specific CD4+ T cells were expanded (with viral peptide pools) by the ViraFEST assay ahead of sequencing. Cells that had been cultured for less than 13 days were the source of isolated CD4+ T cells. A PCR test confirmed that the person had SARS-CoV-2 infection between March and December 2020. This specimen belongs to a study of vaccination effects on CD4 cells after COVID-19. TCRdb's copy holds only in-frame clones and misses some; the assay was immunoSEQ multiplex PCR. Here the sample spans under 60,000 clones, around 76% being singletons. Study outcomes and limitations: For convalescents, most of the spike-reactive clones seen post-vaccine were new vaccine-induced clones.

The CDR3 totals 13 residues. Germline CDR1 is DFQATT and CDR2 is SNEGSKA (reference sequence). Trimming pared 6 bases from V and 2 bases from J, leaving 13 bases between. This material consisted of CD4+ T cells from PBMCs cultured with HIV peptides, taken before COVID-19 vaccination. The subset denotes: HIV-1 Nef peptide pool negative control/reference culture. This receptor was taken from a human donor who had a prior SARS-CoV-2 infection. The gene calls are TRBV20-1 and TRBJ2-5, with D possibly matching TRBD2 (6 bases). The CDR3 loop reads CSASPGAQETQYF. The CDR3 DNA reads as TGCAGTGCCAGTCCGGGAGCGCAAGAGACCCAGTACTTC.